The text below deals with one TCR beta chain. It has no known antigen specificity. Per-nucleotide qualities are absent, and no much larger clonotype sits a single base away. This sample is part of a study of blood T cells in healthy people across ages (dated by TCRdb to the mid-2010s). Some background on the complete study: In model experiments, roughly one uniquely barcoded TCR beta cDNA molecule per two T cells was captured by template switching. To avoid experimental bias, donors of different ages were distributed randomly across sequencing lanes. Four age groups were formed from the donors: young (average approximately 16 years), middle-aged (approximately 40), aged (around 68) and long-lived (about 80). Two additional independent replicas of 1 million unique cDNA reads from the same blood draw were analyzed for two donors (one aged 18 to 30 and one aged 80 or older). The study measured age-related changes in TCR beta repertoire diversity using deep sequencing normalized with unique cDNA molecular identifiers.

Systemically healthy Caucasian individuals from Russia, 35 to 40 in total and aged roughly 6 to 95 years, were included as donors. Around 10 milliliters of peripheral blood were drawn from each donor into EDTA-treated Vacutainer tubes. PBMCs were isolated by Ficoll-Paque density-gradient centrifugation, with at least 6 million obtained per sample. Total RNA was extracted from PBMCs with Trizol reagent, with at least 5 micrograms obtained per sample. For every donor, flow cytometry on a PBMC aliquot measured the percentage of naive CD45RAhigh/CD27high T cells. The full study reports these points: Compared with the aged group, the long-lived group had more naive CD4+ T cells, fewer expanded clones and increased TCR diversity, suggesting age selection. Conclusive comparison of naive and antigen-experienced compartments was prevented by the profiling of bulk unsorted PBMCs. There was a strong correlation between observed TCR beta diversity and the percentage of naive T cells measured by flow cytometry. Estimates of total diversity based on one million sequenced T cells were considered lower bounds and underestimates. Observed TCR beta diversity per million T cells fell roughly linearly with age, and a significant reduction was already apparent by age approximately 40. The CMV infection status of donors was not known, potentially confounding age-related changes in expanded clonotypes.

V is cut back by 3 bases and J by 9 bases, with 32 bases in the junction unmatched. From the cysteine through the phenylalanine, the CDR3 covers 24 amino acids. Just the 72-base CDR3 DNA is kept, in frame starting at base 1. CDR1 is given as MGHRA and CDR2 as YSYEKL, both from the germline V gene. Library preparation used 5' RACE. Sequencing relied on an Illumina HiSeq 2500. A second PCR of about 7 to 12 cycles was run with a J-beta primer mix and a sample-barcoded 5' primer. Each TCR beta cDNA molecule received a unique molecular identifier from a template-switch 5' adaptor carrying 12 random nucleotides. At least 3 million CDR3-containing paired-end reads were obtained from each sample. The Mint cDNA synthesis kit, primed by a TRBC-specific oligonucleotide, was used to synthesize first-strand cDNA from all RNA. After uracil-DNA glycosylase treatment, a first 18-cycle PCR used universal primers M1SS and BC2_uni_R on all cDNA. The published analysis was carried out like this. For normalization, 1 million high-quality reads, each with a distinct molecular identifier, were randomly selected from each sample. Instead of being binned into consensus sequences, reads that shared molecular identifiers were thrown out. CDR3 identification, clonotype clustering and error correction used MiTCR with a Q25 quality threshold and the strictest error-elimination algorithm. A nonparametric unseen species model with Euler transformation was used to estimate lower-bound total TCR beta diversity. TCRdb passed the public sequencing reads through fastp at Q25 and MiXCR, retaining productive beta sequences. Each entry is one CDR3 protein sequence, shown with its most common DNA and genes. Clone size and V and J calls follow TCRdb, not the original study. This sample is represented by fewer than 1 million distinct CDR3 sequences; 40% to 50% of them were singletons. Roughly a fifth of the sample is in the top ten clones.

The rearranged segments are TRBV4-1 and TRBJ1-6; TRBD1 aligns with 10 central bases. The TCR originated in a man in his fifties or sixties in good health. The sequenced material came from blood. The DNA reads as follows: TGCGCCAGCAGCCATCATAAACAGGGCCCACCCCTGTGGGGACAGGGGTCCTGGGGTTCACCCCTCCACTTT. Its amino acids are CASSHHKQGPPLWGQGSWGSPLHF.